Described below is a single TCR beta chain sequence and its context. Its antigen is not identified. Expressed TCRB transcripts were sequenced after all isolated RNA was converted to cDNA. Some clones are missing from TCRdb's copy, which holds only in-frame ones; the method was immunoSEQ multiplex PCR. The sample shows about 360,000 clones, roughly 12% of them seen only once. Researchers reported sorting CD4+ naive, central memory, regulatory and stem cell-like memory cells via CD45RO/CCR7/CD25/CD127/CD95/CD27. The data originate from a study of beta chain features in type 1 diabetes. General study findings and limits: Small HLA sub-analyses could not settle whether HLA shapes TCRB rearrangement. Moderate but significant shortening of TCRB CDR3s was recorded in all four CD4+ subsets from Type 1 diabetes patients. In the patient group, naive, central memory and Treg TCRB repertoires seemed more alike than in the healthy donor group. Fewer insertions but more deletions were seen at VDJ junctions in type 1 diabetes patients.

V gave up 10 bases and J gave up 8 bases; unmatched junction bases: 9. The CDR3 is 12 amino acids. Germline V gene lookup returns CDR1 MDHEN and CDR2 SYDVKM. Sequencing used naive CD4+ T cells from blood. This TCR came from a woman aged 18-29 years with type 1 diabetes. The chain uses TRBV28 and TRBJ1-2; 8 bases agree with TRBD1. The CDR3 sequence: CAIYGQGGGYTF. The DNA of the CDR3 is TGTGCCATCTACGGACAGGGTGGGGGCTACACCTTC.